Listed below are T cell receptor beta chains from one sample, sequenced in a study of vaccination and CD4 T cells after COVID-19. TCRdb re-called the PCR reads through MiXCR, storing one row per CDR3 protein. This sample carries 15,000 to 20,000 distinct CDR3 sequences, roughly half of them seen once, and the ten largest clones take about 13%. Their antigens are not known. Sequenced: CD4+ T cells from blood, cultured in vitro. The receptors were sampled from a human donor who had recovered from COVID-19. CDR3s include the opening cysteine and the closing phenylalanine or tryptophan. The D gene is left open where the match is weak. Some rows mark clone size as missing; the rest say once, few, many or name a class of expanded clone.

TRBV19	.	TRBJ2-2	TRBD1	TGTGCCAGTAACTCCGACAGGGCGAACACCGGGGAGCTGTTTTTT	CASNSDRANTGELFF
TRBV20-1	.	TRBJ2-5	TRBD2	TGCAGTGCTCTAGCGGGGGTAGAGACCCAGTACTTC	CSALAGVETQYF
TRBV15	few	TRBJ2-3	.	TGTGCCACCAGCAGAGCGGGCCGAACGGGGGATACGCAGTATTTT	CATSRAGRTGDTQYF
TRBV24-1	few	TRBJ1-1	.	TGTGCCACCAGCCAGGGTGGAATGAACACTGAAGCTTTCTTT	CATSQGGMNTEAFF
TRBV5-1	few	TRBJ1-1	TRBD1	TGCGCCAGCAGCCGGACAGGCTTGAACACTGAAGCTTTCTTT	CASSRTGLNTEAFF
TRBV19	few	TRBJ1-6	.	TGTGCCAGTAGTATTTCACTTTCCTATAATTCACCCCTCCACTTT	CASSISLSYNSPLHF
TRBV13	.	TRBJ1-1	.	TGTGCCAGCAGAACCACAAGGGGCACTGAAGCTTTCTTT	CASRTTRGTEAFF
TRBV24-1	.	TRBJ2-1	.	TGTGCCACCAGTGACCAGGGCGCCACCAGTTACAATGAGCAGTTCTTC	CATSDQGATSYNEQFF
TRBV7-2	.	TRBJ2-7	.	TGTGCCAGCAGCTTCGATGTCAGGTCCGTGGGCGAGCAGTACTTC	CASSFDVRSVGEQYF
TRBV23-1	few	TRBJ2-7	.	TGCGCCAGCAGTCAATGGGGCTACGAGCAGTACTTC	CASSQWGYEQYF
TRBV7-9	.	TRBJ1-2	TRBD1	TGTGCCAGCAGCCACCGGGACAGGGAAGGCGCGGATGGCTACACCTTC	CASSHRDREGADGYTF
TRBV5-4	.	TRBJ1-6	TRBD1	TGTGCCAGCAGCCCCACAGGGGAGAATTCACCCCTCCACTTT	CASSPTGENSPLHF
TRBV6-1	.	TRBJ2-1	.	TGTGCCAGCAGCCCTCCCTACAATGAGCAGTTCTTC	CASSPPYNEQFF
TRBV7-9	.	TRBJ1-1	TRBD1	TGTGCCAGCAGCCGTCCCGACAGGGCAAACACTGAAGCTTTCTTT	CASSRPDRANTEAFF
TRBV10-1	few	TRBJ1-6	.	TGCGCCAGCAGTGAGTCGCTTAATTCACCCCTCCACTTT	CASSESLNSPLHF
TRBV6-2/TRBV6-3	few	TRBJ1-2	.	TGTGCCAGCAGACCTCCGGGTCAAGCCCAATATGGCTACACCTTC	CASRPPGQAQYGYTF
TRBV6-1	.	TRBJ2-2	TRBD1	TGTGCCAGCAAGCAGGGGGCCGGTGGGGAGCTGTTTTTT	CASKQGAGGELFF
TRBV7-7	.	TRBJ2-5	.	TGTGCTAGCAGCTTTGGGCTGCAAGAGACCCAGTACTTC	CASSFGLQETQYF
TRBV28	few	TRBJ1-2	TRBD1	TGTGCCAGCACAAGTCCCGGGACAGGGGCGCGAGCCTATGGCTACACCTTC	CASTSPGTGARAYGYTF
TRBV2	.	TRBJ1-5	.	TGTGCCAGCAAGGGACGGCCGAATCAGCCCCAGCATTTT	CASKGRPNQPQHF
TRBV20-1	.	TRBJ1-2	.	TGCAGTGCTTCTCCGGGTGGGTATGGCTACACCTTC	CSASPGGYGYTF
TRBV19	few	TRBJ1-2	.	TGTGCCAGTAGTATAGGAGCTAACTATGGCTACACCTTC	CASSIGANYGYTF
TRBV30	.	TRBJ1-3	.	TGTGCCTGGAGACGGTCCTCTGGAAACACCATATATTTT	CAWRRSSGNTIYF
TRBV20-1	.	TRBJ2-7	TRBD1	TGCCATGCTAAGGGGGCCCAGACCTACGAGCAGTACTTC	CHAKGAQTYEQYF
TRBV19	.	TRBJ1-5	.	TGTGCCAGTAGTACGGACGGATATAGCAATCAGCCCCAGCATTTT	CASSTDGYSNQPQHF
TRBV15	.	TRBJ1-2	.	TGTGCCACCAGCAGAGATCTGTCGGTAGTCTATGGCTACACCTTC	CATSRDLSVVYGYTF
TRBV4-3	.	TRBJ2-3	TRBD1	TGCGCCAGCAGCCAAGATGTGGGACAGGGGACAGATACGCAGTATTTT	CASSQDVGQGTDTQYF
TRBV20-1	.	TRBJ2-7	TRBD2	TGCAGTGCTAACCCGACTAGCGGGAGCTTAGAGAAATTC	CSANPTSGSLEKF
TRBV10-1	.	TRBJ2-7	.	TGCGCCAGCAGTGAGTCGTACTACGAGCAGTACTTC	CASSESYYEQYF
TRBV11-3	.	TRBJ2-1	.	TGTGCCAGCACCCGTTGGGCCGGGGGATCCTACAATGAGCAGTTCTTC	CASTRWAGGSYNEQFF
TRBV20-1	.	TRBJ2-7	TRBD2	TGCAGTTCCGCGGCGGCGGCGGGGGGGCTGAAGCAGTACTTC	CSSAAAAGGLKQYF
TRBV19	.	TRBJ1-5	TRBD1	TGTGCCAGTAGGGGGACAGGGGGCTTTAAGGACCAGCATTTT	CASRGTGGFKDQHF